A selection of T cell receptor beta chains follows, all from one sample in a study of cytomegalovirus exposure and HLA in healthy donors. Generated by immunoSEQ multiplex PCR, the TCRdb table keeps only in-frame clones and is missing some. The table lists around 130,000 clones, around 85% of them singletons. What was sequenced was PBMCs. Receptor source: a female donor in good health and CMV-seronegative. CDR3s include the opening cysteine and the closing phenylalanine or tryptophan. The D gene is left open where the match is weak. Clone size, where shown, is once, few, many, or a class for clones that have expanded.

V gene	clone size	J gene	D gene	CDR3 protein	CDR3 DNA
TRBV6-4	.	TRBJ2-2	TRBD2	CASSDSAQLAANTGELFF	TGTGCCAGCAGTGACTCCGCCCAACTAGCGGCGAACACCGGGGAGCTGTTTTTT
TRBV27	.	TRBJ1-1	.	CASSPPPGLRYLEEAFF	TGTGCCAGCAGTCCCCCCCCGGGACTCCGATACCTTGAAGAAGCTTTCTTT
TRBV5-1	.	TRBJ2-2	.	CASSLDPMWRNTGELFF	TGCGCCAGCAGCTTGGATCCCATGTGGAGAAACACCGGGGAGCTGTTTTTT
TRBV4-1	.	TRBJ2-1	.	CASSQVQPLSGEQFF	TGCGCCAGCAGCCAAGTTCAGCCCCTTTCGGGTGAGCAGTTCTTC
TRBV7-2	.	TRBJ2-3	.	CASSSPSTDTQYF	TGTGCCAGCAGCTCCCCTAGCACAGATACGCAGTATTTT
TRBV5-1	.	TRBJ1-2	.	CASSETDSYGYTF	TGCGCCAGCAGCGAGACAGATTCCTATGGCTACACCTTC
TRBV27	.	TRBJ2-5	.	CASSRVIQETQYF	TGTGCCAGCAGCAGGGTTATCCAAGAGACCCAGTACTTC
TRBV7-6	.	TRBJ2-3	.	CASRGAIATDTQYF	TGTGCCAGCAGGGGGGCGATAGCGACAGATACGCAGTATTTT
TRBV10-2	.	TRBJ2-2	.	CATRLRTGTGELFF	TGCGCCACCAGGCTCAGGACGGGGACCGGGGAGCTGTTTTTT
TRBV5-5	.	TRBJ1-1	.	CASHEVVLNTEAFF	TGTGCCAGCCACGAGGTGGTTTTGAACACTGAAGCTTTCTTT
TRBV6-1	.	TRBJ1-5	TRBD1	CASSDRGSNQPQHF	TGTGCCAGCAGTGACAGGGGGAGCAATCAGCCCCAGCATTTT
TRBV5-1	.	TRBJ1-4	.	CASRNLLQEGFEKLFF	TGCGCCAGCAGAAACTTGCTACAGGAGGGGTTTGAAAAACTGTTTTTT
TRBV29-1	once	TRBJ1-2	.	CSVDPLNYGYTF	TGCAGCGTTGACCCACTTAACTATGGCTACACCTTC
TRBV9	.	TRBJ2-2	.	CASSEGLPTGELFF	TGTGCCAGCAGCGAGGGACTTCCCACCGGGGAGCTGTTTTTT